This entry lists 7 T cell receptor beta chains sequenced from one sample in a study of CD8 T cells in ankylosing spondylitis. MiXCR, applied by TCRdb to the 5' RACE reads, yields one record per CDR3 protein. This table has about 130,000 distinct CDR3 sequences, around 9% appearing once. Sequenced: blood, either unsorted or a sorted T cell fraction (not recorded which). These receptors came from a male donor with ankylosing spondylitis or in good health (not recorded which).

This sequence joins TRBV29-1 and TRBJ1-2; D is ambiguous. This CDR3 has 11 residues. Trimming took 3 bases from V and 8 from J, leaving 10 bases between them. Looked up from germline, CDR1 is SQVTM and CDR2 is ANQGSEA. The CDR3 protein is CSVDEVSGYTF. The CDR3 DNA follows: TGCAGCGTTGACGAGGTTTCGGGCTACACCTTC.

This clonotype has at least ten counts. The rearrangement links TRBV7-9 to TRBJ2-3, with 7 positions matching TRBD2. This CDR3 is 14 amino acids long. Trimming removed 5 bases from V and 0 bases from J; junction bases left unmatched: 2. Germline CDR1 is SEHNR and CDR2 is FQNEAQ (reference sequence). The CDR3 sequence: CASSPLASTDTQYF. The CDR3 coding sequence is TGTGCCAGCAGCCCACTAGCGAGCACAGATACGCAGTATTTT.

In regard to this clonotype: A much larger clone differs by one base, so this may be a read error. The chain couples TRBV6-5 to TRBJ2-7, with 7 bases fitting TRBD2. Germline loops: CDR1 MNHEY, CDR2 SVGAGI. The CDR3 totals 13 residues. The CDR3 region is CATSYMAGAEQYF. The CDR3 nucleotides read TGTGCCACCAGTTATATGGCGGGAGCCGAGCAGTACTTC.

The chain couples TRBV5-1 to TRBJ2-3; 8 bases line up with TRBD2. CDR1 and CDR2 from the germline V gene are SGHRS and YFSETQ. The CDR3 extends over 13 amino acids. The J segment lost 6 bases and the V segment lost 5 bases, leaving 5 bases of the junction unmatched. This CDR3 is CASRPIAGDTQYF. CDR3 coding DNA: TGCGCCAGCAGACCTATAGCGGGGGATACGCAGTATTTT.

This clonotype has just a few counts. The DNA for the CDR3 is TGTGCCAGCAGCCATCAGACTAGCGGGAGATACGAGCAGTACTTC. As protein: CASSHQTSGRYEQYF. The J gene is TRBJ2-7, the V gene TRBV3-1, with TRBD2 matching 12 bases. Germline V gene data show CDR1 as LGHDT and CDR2 as YNNKEL (reference sequence). After removal of 3 bases from V and 4 bases from J, the junction contained 4 bases not matched to a gene. The CDR3 sequence is 15 residues long.

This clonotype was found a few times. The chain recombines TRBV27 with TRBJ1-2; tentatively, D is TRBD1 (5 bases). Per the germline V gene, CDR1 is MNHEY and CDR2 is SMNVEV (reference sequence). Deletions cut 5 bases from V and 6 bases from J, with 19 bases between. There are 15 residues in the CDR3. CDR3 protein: CASSPRGVPSNGYTF. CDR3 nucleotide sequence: TGTGCCAGCAGTCCCAGAGGGGTCCCAAGTAATGGCTACACCTTC.

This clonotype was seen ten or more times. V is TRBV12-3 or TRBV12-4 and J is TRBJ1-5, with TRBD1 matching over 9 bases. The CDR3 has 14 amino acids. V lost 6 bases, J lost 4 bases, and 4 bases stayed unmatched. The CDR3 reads CASRATGGNQPQHF. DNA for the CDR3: TGTGCCAGCAGGGCGACAGGGGGTAATCAGCCCCAGCATTTT.